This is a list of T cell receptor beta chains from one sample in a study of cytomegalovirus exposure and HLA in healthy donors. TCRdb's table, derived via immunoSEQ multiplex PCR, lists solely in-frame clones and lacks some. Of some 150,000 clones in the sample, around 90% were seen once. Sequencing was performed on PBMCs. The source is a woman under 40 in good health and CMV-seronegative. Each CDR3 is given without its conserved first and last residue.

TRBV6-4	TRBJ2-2	ASSGQGANTGELF
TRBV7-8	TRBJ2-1	ASSLIAGANWDEQF
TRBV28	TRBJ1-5	ASSPLWGGQPQH
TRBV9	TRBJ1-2	ASSAAGRTSGGYT
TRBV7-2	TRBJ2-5	ASSLASTQKETQY
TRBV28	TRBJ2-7	ASSLTWATSYEQY
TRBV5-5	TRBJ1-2	ASNSGTGYFGYT
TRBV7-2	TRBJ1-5	ASSYGTGRQPQH
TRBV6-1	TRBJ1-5	ASRAQGLGNQPQH
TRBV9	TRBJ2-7	ASSVDGTVIYEQY
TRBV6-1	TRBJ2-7	ASRQSQYEEQY
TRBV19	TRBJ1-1	ASSRIAGTAATEAF
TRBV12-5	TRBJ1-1	ASGLHPQGAGAF
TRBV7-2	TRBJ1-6	ASSSRGTLNSPLH
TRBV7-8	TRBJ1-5	ASSLGGVLSNQPQH
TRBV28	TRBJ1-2	ASSSPNDGYT
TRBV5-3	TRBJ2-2	ARSLVAGKNTGELF
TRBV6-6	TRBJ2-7	ASSTLLSSYEQY
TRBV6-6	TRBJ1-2	ASSLQGYGYT
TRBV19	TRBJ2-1	ASSILAGGEQF
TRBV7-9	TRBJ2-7	SSSLALAETYEQY
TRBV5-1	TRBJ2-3	ASGLSGRTDTQY
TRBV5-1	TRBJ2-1	ASRLTGGSYNEQF
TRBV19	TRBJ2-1	ASSPTSGSFNEQF
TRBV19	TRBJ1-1	ASSIDGTGGALTEAF
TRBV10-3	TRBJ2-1	AISELAGNYNEQF
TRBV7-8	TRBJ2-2	ASKWETQNTGELF
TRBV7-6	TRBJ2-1	ASSSTSGANNEQF
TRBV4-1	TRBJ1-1	ASSPPPGGTEAF
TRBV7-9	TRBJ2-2	ASSLAGAGELF
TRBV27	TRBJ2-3	ASSLLSFTDTQY
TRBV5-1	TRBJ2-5	ASSVQGAQETQY
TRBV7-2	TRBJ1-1	ASGHRGPLQWTEAF
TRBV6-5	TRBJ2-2	ASTPGGVNGELF
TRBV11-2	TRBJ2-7	ASSDSDMTGVLYEQY
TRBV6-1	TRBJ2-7	ASSGQTYEQY